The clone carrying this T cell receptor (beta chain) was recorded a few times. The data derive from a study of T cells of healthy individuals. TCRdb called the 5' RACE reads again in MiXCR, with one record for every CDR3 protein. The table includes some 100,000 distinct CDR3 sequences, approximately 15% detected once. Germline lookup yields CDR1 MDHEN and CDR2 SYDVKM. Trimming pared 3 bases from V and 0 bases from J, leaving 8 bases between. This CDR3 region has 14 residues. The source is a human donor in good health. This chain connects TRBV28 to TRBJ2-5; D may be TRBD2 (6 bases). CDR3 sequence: CASSFGGNQETQYF. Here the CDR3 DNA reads TGTGCCAGCAGTTTTGGGGGGAACCAAGAGACCCAGTACTTC.